This TCR beta chain was profiled in a study of PD-1 blockade in mismatch repair-deficient tumors. Overall study results and limits: Tumor-resident clones, often undetectable pretreatment in blood, expanded then contracted after pembrolizumab.

The protocol was immunoSEQ multiplex PCR, while the TCRdb copy is restricted to in-frame clones and leaves out a portion. The sample carries some 130,000 clones, about nine tenths recorded once. Trimming removed 3 bases at V and 8 bases at J, with 19 bases between. Looked up from germline, CDR1 is KGHSH and CDR2 is LQKENI. This CDR3 is 16 amino acids long. Concerning this clone: Its antigen remains unidentified.

The specimen comprised peripheral blood, sampled 72 weeks after starting pembrolizumab. The chain recombines TRBV18 with TRBJ1-4; the D gene is possibly TRBD1 (6 bases). The receptor was isolated from an adult with mismatch repair-deficient cancer. CDR3 sequence (DNA): TGTGCCAGCTCACCTAGATCCCCGGACAGCAACGAAAAACTGTTTTTT. This codes for CASSPRSPDSNEKLFF.